This TCR beta chain stems from a study of blood T cell repertoires in COVID-19. Study details: Sites in the United States, Italy and Spain provided acute and convalescent COVID-19 samples.

Produced via immunoSEQ multiplex PCR; TCRdb's table is partial and in-frame only. The sample lists tens of thousands of clones; approximately 83% were seen once. Germline V gene data show CDR1 as SNHLY and CDR2 as FYNNEI. CDR3 size: 14 residues. V was cut by 4 bases and J by 4 bases, with 11 bases left in between. Sequenced input: peripheral blood. The chain links TRBV2 to TRBJ1-5, with D maybe TRBD1 (6 bases). The clonotype was recovered from a woman between 55 and 75 years old with acute or convalescent COVID-19. The CDR3 protein is CASSVEGTNQPQHF. DNA of the CDR3: TGTGCCAGCAGTGTTGAGGGGACAAATCAGCCCCAGCATTTT.